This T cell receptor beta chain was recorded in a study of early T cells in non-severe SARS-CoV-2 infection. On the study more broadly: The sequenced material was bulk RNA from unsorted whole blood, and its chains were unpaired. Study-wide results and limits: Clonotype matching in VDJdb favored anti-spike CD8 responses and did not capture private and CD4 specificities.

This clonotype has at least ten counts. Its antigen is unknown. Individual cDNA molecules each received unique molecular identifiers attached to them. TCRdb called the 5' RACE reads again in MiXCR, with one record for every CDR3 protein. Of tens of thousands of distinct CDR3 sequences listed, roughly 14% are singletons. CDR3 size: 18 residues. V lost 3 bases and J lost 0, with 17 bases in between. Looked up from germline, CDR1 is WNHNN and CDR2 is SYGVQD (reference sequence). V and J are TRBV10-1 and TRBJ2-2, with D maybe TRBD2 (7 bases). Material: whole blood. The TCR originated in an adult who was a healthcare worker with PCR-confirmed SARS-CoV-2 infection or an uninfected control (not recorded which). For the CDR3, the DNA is TGCGCCAGCAGTGATTTGAGGGGGGGACTATCGAACACCGGGGAGCTGTTTTTT. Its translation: CASSDLRGGLSNTGELFF.